Listed below are T cell receptor beta chains from one sample, sequenced in a study of T cell responses to AZD1222 COVID-19 vaccine. TCRdb's table, derived via immunoSEQ multiplex PCR, lists solely in-frame clones and lacks some. The repertoire holds more than 120,000 clones, 85% to 95% seen once, with roughly 4.9% in the top ten. Specimen: peripheral blood, collected on day 0 of AZD1222 vaccination. The receptors derive from an adult in good health. Each CDR3 is given with its conserved first and last residue. The D gene is left open where the match is weak. Clone size appears in some rows only: once, few, many, or a class for an expanded clone.

j_gene,v_gene,abundance,d_gene,len,CDR3nt,CDR3aa
TRBJ2-4,TRBV14,-,TRBD1,16,TGTGCCAGCAGCGACAACAGGGGTAGAGGCAAAAACATTCAGTACTTC,CASSDNRGRGKNIQYF
TRBJ1-1,TRBV2,-,TRBD1,13,TGTGCCAGCAGACGACAGGGGGCGGAAATAGCTTTCTTT,CASRRQGAEIAFF
TRBJ1-5,TRBV15,-,-,14,TGTGCCACCAGCAGAGATCACGACAATTCGCCCCAGCATTTT,CATSRDHDNSPQHF
TRBJ1-1,TRBV10-3,-,-,15,TGTGCCATCAGTGACTACTCAAGGCCCGTCGCTGAAGCTTTCTTT,CAISDYSRPVAEAFF
TRBJ2-3,TRBV9,-,TRBD2,15,TGTGCCAGCAGCGTAGGTAGCGGGAGGGCAGATACGCAGTATTTT,CASSVGSGRADTQYF
TRBJ1-2,TRBV6-5,-,-,13,TGTGCCAGCAGCCAAGACAGAAGCTATGGCTACACCTTC,CASSQDRSYGYTF
TRBJ2-7,TRBV10-2,-,TRBD2,15,TGCGCCAGCAGGCCCCTAGCGGGCGGTTCCTACGAGCAGTACTTC,CASRPLAGGSYEQYF
TRBJ1-1,TRBV5-4,few,-,14,TGTGCCAGCAGCTTGGACAAAAGGAACACTGAAGCTTTCTTT,CASSLDKRNTEAFF
TRBJ1-4,TRBV5-4,-,TRBD1,13,TGTGCCAGCAGTCTCACAGGGGACGAAAAACTGTTTTTT,CASSLTGDEKLFF
TRBJ1-2,TRBV6-6,once,-,12,TGTGCCAGCCACTCGGGTAACTATGGCTACACCTTC,CASHSGNYGYTF
TRBJ2-2,TRBV4-1,-,-,13,TGCGCCAGCAGCCAAGGACGGGTCGGGGAGCTGTTTTTT,CASSQGRVGELFF
TRBJ2-2,TRBV5-1,-,TRBD2,19,TGCGCCAGCAGCTTGGTGTTTACAGCGGGAGGCTCGAACACCGGGGAGCTGTTTTTT,CASSLVFTAGGSNTGELFF
TRBJ1-5,TRBV6-5,-,TRBD1,14,TGTGCCAGCAGCCCGGACAGGGGGAGTCAGCCCCAGCATTTT,CASSPDRGSQPQHF
TRBJ1-6,TRBV5-1,-,-,15,TGCGCCAGCAGCTTGGATGGGTCTCGGGATTCACCCCTCCACTTT,CASSLDGSRDSPLHF
TRBJ2-7,TRBV5-5,-,-,11,TGTGCCAGCAGCGCAGGGGGGGAGCAGTACTTC,CASSAGGEQYF
TRBJ1-4,TRBV10-3,-,-,14,TGTGCCACCGGCACGGGGGCGGATAATGAAAAACTGTTTTTT,CATGTGADNEKLFF
TRBJ1-1,TRBV5-1,once,-,15,TGCGCCAGCAGCTTGGATCGGGTCGCCGACACTGAAGCTTTCTTT,CASSLDRVADTEAFF
TRBJ1-1,TRBV10-3,once,-,12,TGTGCCATCAGTGACAGAGGGGAACCGGGGATCTTT,CAISDRGEPGIF
TRBJ2-7,TRBV27,-,-,13,TGTGCCAGCAGTTTGGGACCCAACTACGAGCAGTACTTC,CASSLGPNYEQYF
TRBJ2-7,TRBV18,once,TRBD1,15,TGTGCCAGCTCATCCCCCGGGACAGGAGACTACGAGCAGTACTTC,CASSSPGTGDYEQYF
TRBJ2-5,TRBV7-2,-,-,16,TGTGCCAGCAGCCACCCGGGACGGATCCGCGGGGAGACCCAGTACTTC,CASSHPGRIRGETQYF
TRBJ1-2,TRBV12-3/TRBV12-4,-,-,11,TGTGCCAGCAGTTCAGGGTTTGGCTACACCTTC,CASSSGFGYTF
TRBJ1-5,TRBV7-9,once,-,13,TGTGCCAGCGCCGGCCCCGTCGGTCAGCCCCAGCATTTT,CASAGPVGQPQHF
TRBJ2-2,TRBV7-9,-,-,15,TGTGCCAGCAGCCCGCCTGGGTCCAACACCGGGGAGCTGTTTTTT,CASSPPGSNTGELFF
TRBJ1-6,TRBV18,once,TRBD1,14,TGTGCCAGCTGCCTCGACAGGGTGAATTCACCCCTCCACTTT,CASCLDRVNSPLHF
TRBJ1-1,TRBV5-1,-,-,14,TGCGCCAGCAGCTTGATTCCGGGGAACACTGAAGCTTTCTTT,CASSLIPGNTEAFF
TRBJ2-7,TRBV11-2,-,-,16,TGTGCCAGCAGCAGGCGGGACGGGGTAGGGCGGAACGAGCAGTACTTC,CASSRRDGVGRNEQYF
TRBJ1-2,TRBV3-1/TRBV3-2,-,TRBD1,14,TGTGCCAGCAGCCCCCTGGACAGGGGTGGTGGCTACACCTTC,CASSPLDRGGGYTF
TRBJ2-7,TRBV25-1,-,TRBD2,14,TGTGCCAGCAGTGATGGGACTAGCCCGTACGAGCAGTACTTC,CASSDGTSPYEQYF
TRBJ1-1,TRBV7-8,-,-,14,TGTGCCAGCAGCCCCCGGGTGGGGAACACTGAAGCTTTCTTT,CASSPRVGNTEAFF
TRBJ2-3,TRBV7-9,once,-,16,TGTGCCAGCAGCTTAGGCGGCGGGTCAAGCACAGATACGCAGTATTTT,CASSLGGGSSTDTQYF
TRBJ2-5,TRBV5-1,-,-,14,TGCGCCAGCAGCTTAGCCCGGACGAGGGAGACCCAGTACTTC,CASSLARTRETQYF
TRBJ1-1,TRBV29-1,-,-,13,TGCAGCGGGTCAGGGGTATTGAACACTGAAGCTTTCTTT,CSGSGVLNTEAFF
TRBJ2-1,TRBV10-3,-,-,13,TGTGCCATCAGTGGACAGGCGGGGGATGAGCAGTTCTTC,CAISGQAGDEQFF
TRBJ2-3,TRBV7-2,-,-,14,TGTGCCAGCAGCTTAGATCAGGGAGCAGATACGCAGTATTTT,CASSLDQGADTQYF
TRBJ2-1,TRBV7-2,-,TRBD1,14,TGTGCCAGCAGCCCGTGGACAGGGAGTAATGAGCAGTTCTTC,CASSPWTGSNEQFF
TRBJ2-1,TRBV29-1,-,-,14,TGCAGCGTTGGAGTAAAAACGATCACTTATAGATTGTTCTTC,CSVGVKTITYRLFF
TRBJ1-2,TRBV9,-,-,14,TGTGCCAGCAGCCCCAGACCCGGAGACTATGGCTACACCTTC,CASSPRPGDYGYTF
TRBJ1-2,TRBV5-4,few,-,15,TGTGCCAGCAGCTTTAGGGCCCCAGGCCAATATGGCTACACCTTC,CASSFRAPGQYGYTF
TRBJ2-5,TRBV6-5,once,-,14,TGTGCCAGCAGTTACTCGCCAGGGCCAGAGACCCAGTACTTC,CASSYSPGPETQYF
TRBJ2-7,TRBV7-7,-,-,13,TGTGCTAGCAGCTTAGAATGGGGTATGGAGCAGTACTTC,CASSLEWGMEQYF
TRBJ1-6,TRBV9,-,-,14,TGTGCCAGCAGCGTCAACTATATAAATTCACCCCTCCACTTT,CASSVNYINSPLHF
TRBJ1-5,TRBV6-5,-,TRBD1,13,TGTGCCAGCACAACGACAGGGCTGAAGCCCCAGCATTTT,CASTTTGLKPQHF
TRBJ2-7,TRBV11-2,-,TRBD1,14,TGTGCCAGCAGCACAGGGACAGGAGCCTACGAGCAGTACTTC,CASSTGTGAYEQYF
TRBJ2-7,TRBV7-5,-,-,13,TGTGTCCCCCCTCGGGAGTGGTCCTACGAGCAGTACTTC,CVPPREWSYEQYF
TRBJ1-3,TRBV7-9,-,TRBD1,16,TGTGCCAGCAGCTCTAAGACAGGGTACGGTGGAAACACCATATATTTT,CASSSKTGYGGNTIYF
TRBJ2-3,TRBV7-9,-,-,13,TGTGCCAGCAGCTTAAGAGAAGCAGATACGCAGTATTTT,CASSLREADTQYF
TRBJ2-3,TRBV27,-,-,13,TGTGCCAGCAGTTTGTCAGGCGGCGATACGCAGTATTTT,CASSLSGGDTQYF
TRBJ2-1,TRBV5-1,-,TRBD2,18,TGCGCCAGCAGTGCCGGGACTAGCTATCGGAGCTCCTACAATGAGCAGTTCTTC,CASSAGTSYRSSYNEQFF
TRBJ2-7,TRBV5-7,-,TRBD1,15,TGTGCCAGCAGCTTGGTCGGGGACAGGGTCCGCGAGCAGTACTTC,CASSLVGDRVREQYF
TRBJ1-6,TRBV12-2,-,-,15,TGTGCAAGTCGCTTAGCCGGACAGGCGGATTCACCCCTCCACTTT,CASRLAGQADSPLHF